A selection of T cell receptor beta chains follows, all from one sample in a study of blood T cell repertoires in COVID-19. Only in-frame clones appear in the TCRdb table, and some are missing; sequencing was by immunoSEQ multiplex PCR. The table lists approximately 440,000 clones, roughly 88% of them singletons, with 0.55% to 0.75% in the top ten. The material sequenced was PBMCs or T cells enriched from blood (not recorded which). All receptors come from a man between 18 and 29 years old who had recovered from COVID-19. Both conserved end residues are part of each CDR3. The D gene is left open where the match is weak.

TRBJ1-5	TRBV5-6	NA	CASSLGGLSNQPQHF	TGTGCCAGCAGCTTGGGAGGTTTAAGCAATCAGCCCCAGCATTTT
TRBJ2-3	TRBV11-2	NA	CASSLVFGDTQYF	TGTGCCAGCAGCTTAGTTTTCGGGGATACGCAGTATTTT
TRBJ2-1	TRBV28	TRBD2	CASSMRLAGSYNEQFF	TGTGCCAGCAGTATGCGACTAGCTGGGTCCTACAATGAGCAGTTCTTC
TRBJ1-6	TRBV5-1	NA	CASSLDSVSPTTSPLHF	TGCGCCAGCAGCTTGGACTCGGTTAGCCCCACGACCTCACCCCTCCACTTT
TRBJ1-2	TRBV5-6	TRBD1	CASSLYGTGAPGYTF	TGTGCCAGCAGCTTGTATGGCACAGGGGCCCCTGGCTACACCTTC
TRBJ2-5	TRBV30	NA	CAWRLEATQYF	TGTGCCTGGAGGTTAGAGGCGACCCAGTACTTC
TRBJ2-7	TRBV4-1	TRBD2	CASSQLGGRALRYEQYF	TGCGCCAGCAGCCAACTGGGCGGGAGGGCCCTTCGCTACGAGCAGTACTTC
TRBJ2-5	TRBV7-7	NA	CASSELVRALGETQYF	TGTGCCAGCAGTGAGCTTGTCAGGGCTTTAGGGGAGACCCAGTACTTC
TRBJ1-6	TRBV12-3/TRBV12-4	NA	CASSLGSPPLHF	TGTGCCAGCAGCCTAGGGAGTCCACCCCTCCACTTT
TRBJ1-4	TRBV28	TRBD1	CASSLGQATNEKLFF	TGTGCCAGCAGTCTTGGACAGGCAACTAATGAAAAACTGTTTTTT
TRBJ1-1	TRBV2	NA	CASSATELNTEAFF	TGTGCCAGCAGTGCTACAGAATTGAACACTGAAGCTTTCTTT
TRBJ2-7	TRBV4-1	NA	CASSEQGIYEQYF	TGCGCCAGCAGTGAACAGGGCATCTACGAGCAGTACTTC
TRBJ2-5	TRBV18	TRBD2	CASSRRTSGETQYF	TGTGCCAGCTCCAGGCGGACTAGTGGCGAGACCCAGTACTTC
TRBJ1-2	TRBV6-6	NA	CASSYSITGEVYGYTF	TGTGCCAGCAGTTACTCGATAACCGGTGAAGTGTATGGCTACACCTTC
TRBJ2-3	TRBV7-6	NA	CASSSGRRAVSTDTQYF	TGTGCCAGCAGTTCCGGGCGGCGAGCGGTTAGCACAGATACGCAGTATTTT
TRBJ2-7	TRBV25-1	NA	CASSPRAYEQYF	TGTGCCAGCAGTCCTCGAGCTTACGAGCAGTACTTC